This TCR beta chain originates from a study of T-cell reconstitution after alpha-beta-depleted transplantation in children. Unique molecular identifiers featured in how the TCRbeta library was prepared. MiXCR was run by TCRdb on the PCR reads, yielding one entry per CDR3 protein. Among 420,000 or so distinct CDR3 sequences, 9.5% to 13% were seen once, and the ten largest hold 4.5% to 6.5%. A few counts support this clonotype. The CDR3 extends over 16 amino acids. The V gene lost 3 bases and the J gene lost 1 base, with 13 bases spanning the gap. This specimen was PBMCs from the stem cell graft donor, taken from the stem cell graft. The origin of this receptor is a human donor who donated a stem cell graft to a child with acute myeloid leukemia. This chain links TRBV12-3 or TRBV12-4 with TRBJ1-3; possible D gene TRBD1, 6 bases. CDR3 bases: TGTGCCAGCAGTTTCGGGGGGCCCGGTTCTGGAAACACCATATATTTT. It encodes CASSFGGPGSGNTIYF.